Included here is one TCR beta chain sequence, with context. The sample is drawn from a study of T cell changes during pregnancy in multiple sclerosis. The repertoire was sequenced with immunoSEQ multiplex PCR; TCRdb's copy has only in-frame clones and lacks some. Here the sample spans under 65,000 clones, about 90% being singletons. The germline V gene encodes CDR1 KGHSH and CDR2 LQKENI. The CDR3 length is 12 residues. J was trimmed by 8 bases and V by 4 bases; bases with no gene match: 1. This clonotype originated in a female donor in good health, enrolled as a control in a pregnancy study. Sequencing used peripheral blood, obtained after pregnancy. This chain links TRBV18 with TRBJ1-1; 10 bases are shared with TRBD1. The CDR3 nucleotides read TGTGCCAGCTCACGGGACAGGGGAGAAGCTTTCTTT. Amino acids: CASSRDRGEAFF.